The present TCR beta chain was sequenced within a study of T-cell memory formation after mild COVID-19. This clonotype was seen more than once but under ten times. The target antigen is unknown. The authors produced TCR alpha and TCR beta cDNA libraries with sample barcodes and UMIs by 5'RACE using constant-segment primers. TCRdb re-called the 5' RACE reads through MiXCR, storing one row per CDR3 protein. The data show 150,000 to 200,000 distinct CDR3 sequences, 25% to 40% seen once. Whole-study findings and limits: Pre-infection memory showed some responding clones, and this suggested that cross-reactive memory joined. Later expanders leaned CD4+, whereas clones that contracted between day 15 and 85 were balanced CD4/CD8.

This clonotype originated in an adult woman who had mild COVID-19 (a few samples of this study predate the infection). Cell type and time point are not known. The sequenced sample was PBMCs or a T cell subset sorted from them (not recorded which).

This chain's CDR3 is CASSYTNYEQYF. CDR3 coding DNA: TGTGCCAGCAGTTACACAAACTACGAGCAGTACTTC. The V and J genes are TRBV6-5 and TRBJ2-7; D ambiguous. Germline CDR1 reads MNHEY; CDR2 reads SVGAGI. CDR3 length equals 12 residues. The ends were cut back, 2 bases at V and 3 bases at J, with 5 bases in the middle.